This T cell receptor beta chain is drawn from a study of T cell changes during pregnancy in multiple sclerosis. Only in-frame clones appear in the TCRdb table, and some are missing; sequencing was by immunoSEQ multiplex PCR. The data contain roughly 20,000 clones, under 95% of them seen just once; the ten biggest clones take up 0.68%. The germline gives CDR1 SEHNR, CDR2 FQNEAQ (reference sequence). The ends lost 3 bases at V and 3 bases at J; junction bases unmatched: 13. The CDR3 has 17 residues. The sequence came from a female donor with multiple sclerosis, enrolled in a pregnancy study. This rearrangement joins TRBV7-9 to TRBJ2-7, with 8 bases matching TRBD1. The material sequenced was CD4+ T cells from peripheral blood mononuclear cells, taken in the third trimester of pregnancy. The CDR3 loop reads CASSLYLGDRGGYEQYF. In DNA form, the CDR3 reads TGTGCCAGCAGCTTGTACCTTGGAGACAGGGGAGGCTACGAGCAGTACTTC.